The rows below give T cell receptor beta chains drawn from one sample of a study of vaccination effects on CD4 cells after COVID-19. Assay used: immunoSEQ multiplex PCR; TCRdb lists only in-frame clones, some missing. The data hold 66,000 or so clones, with around 70% observed a single time. Their antigen targets remain unknown. The sequencing used CD4+ T cells from PBMCs cultured without peptide, collected after COVID-19 vaccination. Receptors originate from a human donor who received a COVID-19 vaccine. CDR3s include the opening cysteine and the closing phenylalanine or tryptophan. The D gene is left open where the match is weak. Expanded clones get a size class; other rows say once, few or many, or leave the size out.

CDR3aa	CDR3nt	j_gene	d_gene	v_gene	abundance
CATSDARDRRETQYF	TGTGCCACCAGTGATGCCCGGGACCGACGGGAGACCCAGTACTTC	TRBJ2-5	NA	TRBV24-1	NA
CASNLIGLAGGSNTGELFF	TGCGCCAGCAACCTAATCGGGCTAGCGGGGGGCTCGAACACCGGGGAGCTGTTTTTT	TRBJ2-2	TRBD2	TRBV5-1	NA
CASSPGGGNYGYTF	TGCGCCAGCAGCCCCGGCGGGGGCAACTATGGCTACACCTTC	TRBJ1-2	NA	TRBV4-1	NA
CASSLLLLAGETDTQYF	TGTGCCAGCAGCCTTCTCTTACTAGCGGGGGAGACAGATACGCAGTATTTT	TRBJ2-3	TRBD2	TRBV4-2	NA
CASSFSNQPQHF	TGTGCCAGCAGCTTTTCCAATCAGCCCCAGCATTTT	TRBJ1-5	NA	TRBV7-9	NA
CSVDGQGNTEAFF	TGCAGCGTTGATGGACAGGGAAACACTGAAGCTTTCTTT	TRBJ1-1	TRBD1	TRBV29-1	once
CASSQGQGASNSPLHF	TGCGCCAGCAGCCAAGGACAGGGGGCATCTAATTCACCCCTCCACTTT	TRBJ1-6	TRBD1	TRBV4-1	NA
CASSLTGTDGSGANVLTF	TGCGCCAGCAGCCTAACCGGGACAGACGGCTCTGGGGCCAACGTCCTGACTTTC	TRBJ2-6	TRBD1	TRBV5-1	NA
CASSEQGGGETQYF	TGTGCCAGCAGTGAGCAAGGGGGCGGGGAGACCCAGTACTTC	TRBJ2-5	TRBD1	TRBV25-1	NA
CASSLGPAGADTQYF	TGCGCCAGCAGCTTGGGCCCTGCCGGCGCAGATACGCAGTATTTT	TRBJ2-3	NA	TRBV5-1	NA
CASSRSQGEGNQPQHF	TGTGCCAGCAGCCGTAGCCAGGGCGAGGGCAATCAGCCCCAGCATTTT	TRBJ1-5	NA	TRBV3-1/TRBV3-2	NA
CASRLQGLLYNEQFF	TGTGCCAGCAGACTACAGGGGTTACTATACAATGAGCAGTTCTTC	TRBJ2-1	TRBD1	TRBV5-8	NA
CATSTIYGYTF	TGTGCCACCAGTACTATCTATGGCTACACCTTC	TRBJ1-2	NA	TRBV24-1	once
CASSSGLASETQYF	TGTGCCAGCAGTTCCGGACTAGCATCAGAGACCCAGTACTTC	TRBJ2-5	TRBD2	TRBV6-5	once
CASSSRTSGGEETQYF	TGTGCCAGCAGCTCCCGGACTAGCGGGGGGGAAGAGACCCAGTACTTC	TRBJ2-5	TRBD2	TRBV7-2	NA
CASRRQGGMNTIYF	TGTGCCAGCAGACGACAGGGTGGCATGAACACCATATATTTT	TRBJ1-3	TRBD1	TRBV7-9	NA
CASSHAGQGSTDTQYF	TGTGCCAGCAGCCATGCGGGACAGGGGTCCACAGATACGCAGTATTTT	TRBJ2-3	TRBD1	TRBV3-1/TRBV3-2	NA
CATSGQGGYTF	TGTGCCACCAGTGGCCAGGGTGGCTACACCTTC	TRBJ1-2	NA	TRBV24-1	NA
CASSKLARITKRTGELFF	TGTGCCAGCAGTAAACTAGCGCGGATCACCAAGAGGACCGGGGAGCTGTTTTTT	TRBJ2-2	TRBD2	TRBV6-2/TRBV6-3	NA
CASSVGAGGPVVKETQYF	TGTGCCAGCAGCGTAGGAGCGGGGGGGCCGGTCGTAAAAGAGACCCAGTACTTC	TRBJ2-5	TRBD2	TRBV9	NA
CASSLDQGANEQFF	TGCGCCAGCAGCTTGGATCAGGGGGCAAATGAGCAGTTCTTC	TRBJ2-1	TRBD1	TRBV5-1	NA
CASSRTLDSYNEQFF	TGCGCCAGCAGCAGAACCCTTGACTCCTACAATGAGCAGTTCTTC	TRBJ2-1	NA	TRBV5-1	NA
CASSVRTGVGTEAFF	TGTGCCAGCAGCGTCCGGACAGGGGTGGGCACTGAAGCTTTCTTT	TRBJ1-1	TRBD1	TRBV7-9	once
CAAQRETHNEQFF	TGTGCCGCGCAGAGGGAGACCCACAATGAGCAGTTCTTC	TRBJ2-1	NA	TRBV10-3	NA
CASSEAGQAAGELFF	TGTGCCAGCAGTGAAGCGGGACAGGCCGCCGGGGAGCTGTTTTTT	TRBJ2-2	TRBD1	TRBV6-1	once
CASSQGETEAFF	TGTGCCAGCAGTCAGGGCGAGACTGAAGCTTTCTTT	TRBJ1-1	NA	TRBV6-5	few
CASSLSGVWVGSPLHF	TGTGCCAGCAGCTTGTCAGGGGTATGGGTAGGTTCACCCCTCCACTTT	TRBJ1-6	NA	TRBV5-5	NA
CASFGVGKGEKLFF	TGTGCCAGCTTCGGCGTCGGGAAGGGGGAAAAACTGTTTTTT	TRBJ1-4	NA	TRBV21-1	NA
CASSQGVLGRTGGNEQFF	TGCGCCAGCAGCCAAGGTGTCTTAGGGCGGACAGGCGGCAATGAGCAGTTCTTC	TRBJ2-1	TRBD1	TRBV4-1	NA
CASSLQVADTQYF	TGCGCCAGCAGCTTGCAGGTGGCAGATACGCAGTATTTT	TRBJ2-3	NA	TRBV5-1	NA
CASSLRGRDNQPQHF	TGTGCCAGTAGCCTCCGGGGTAGAGACAATCAGCCCCAGCATTTT	TRBJ1-5	NA	TRBV19	NA
CASSASEYRVVRSYGYTF	TGTGCCAGCAGTGCCTCGGAATATCGGGTCGTTCGATCCTATGGCTACACCTTC	TRBJ1-2	NA	TRBV6-2/TRBV6-3	NA
CASSLSAVENYGYTF	TGTGCCAGCAGCTTAAGTGCGGTAGAGAACTATGGCTACACCTTC	TRBJ1-2	NA	TRBV7-9	NA
CASSLGHGNTEAFF	TGCGCCAGCAGCTTGGGGCATGGGAACACTGAAGCTTTCTTT	TRBJ1-1	NA	TRBV5-1	few
CSVAGNSLYGYTF	TGCAGCGTTGCGGGCAACTCCCTCTATGGCTACACCTTC	TRBJ1-2	NA	TRBV29-1	NA
CATSETSGGASETQYF	TGTGCCACCAGTGAGACTAGCGGGGGGGCTTCAGAGACCCAGTACTTC	TRBJ2-5	TRBD2	TRBV24-1	NA
CATVGEDVPEKPQHF	TGTGCCACCGTGGGGGAAGATGTGCCGGAAAAGCCCCAGCATTTT	TRBJ1-5	NA	TRBV24-1	few
CASSPMDGGRENQPQHF	TGTGCCAGCAGCCCTATGGATGGGGGACGGGAAAATCAGCCCCAGCATTTT	TRBJ1-5	NA	TRBV6-2/TRBV6-3	few
CAWSVKGEGSGYTF	TGTGCCTGGAGTGTAAAAGGGGAGGGATCTGGCTACACCTTC	TRBJ1-2	NA	TRBV30	NA
CASRTGGYNYNEQFF	TGTGCCAGCAGGACCGGGGGATATAACTACAATGAGCAGTTCTTC	TRBJ2-1	NA	TRBV11-2	NA
CAIRRWDASPFSGANVLTF	TGTGCCATCAGAAGGTGGGACGCAAGTCCTTTCTCTGGGGCCAACGTCCTGACTTTC	TRBJ2-6	NA	TRBV10-3	NA
CASSPNLNNQPQHF	TGTGCCAGCTCACCAAATCTCAACAATCAGCCCCAGCATTTT	TRBJ1-5	NA	TRBV18	NA
CASSDHYSDRGFTEAFF	TGTGCCAGCAGTGATCACTATTCGGACAGAGGATTCACTGAAGCTTTCTTT	TRBJ1-1	NA	TRBV6-4	NA
CASSETGTSNQPQHF	TGTGCCAGCAGCGAAACCGGGACGAGCAATCAGCCCCAGCATTTT	TRBJ1-5	NA	TRBV9	few
CASSDILGREGGGYTF	TGTGCCAGCAGTGATATTTTGGGCAGGGAAGGAGGAGGCTACACCTTC	TRBJ1-2	NA	TRBV6-1	NA
CASSPQGNQPQHF	TGTGCCAGCAGCCCACAGGGGAATCAGCCCCAGCATTTT	TRBJ1-5	TRBD1	TRBV7-2	NA
CASSQNRGNRNEQFF	TGCGCCAGCAGCCAAAACAGGGGGAATAGGAATGAGCAGTTCTTC	TRBJ2-1	TRBD1	TRBV4-1	NA
CASSLYGGTSGYTF	TGTGCCAGCAGTTTATATGGGGGAACGAGCGGCTACACCTTC	TRBJ1-2	NA	TRBV28	NA
CASSRSPPEKLFF	TGTGCCAGCTCACGGTCACCTCCGGAAAAACTGTTTTTT	TRBJ1-4	NA	TRBV18	NA
CASSSGQGGTQYF	TGTGCCAGCAGTTCTGGACAGGGAGGGACCCAGTACTTC	TRBJ2-5	TRBD1	TRBV6-6	few
CASSFQGTGNTIYF	TGCGCCAGCAGCTTTCAGGGAACAGGAAACACCATATATTTT	TRBJ1-3	NA	TRBV5-1	NA
CASSQTGVGYTF	TGTGCCAGCAGCCAGACAGGGGTTGGCTACACCTTC	TRBJ1-2	TRBD1	TRBV14	NA
CASSVATASGGVHNEQFF	TGTGCCAGCAGCGTAGCTACGGCTAGCGGGGGGGTCCACAATGAGCAGTTCTTC	TRBJ2-1	TRBD2	TRBV9	NA
CASSTSESPLHF	TGTGCCAGTAGTACCTCAGAGTCACCCCTCCACTTT	TRBJ1-6	NA	TRBV19	NA
CASSPGRGTDTQYF	TGTGCCAGCTCACCGGGGCGGGGCACAGATACGCAGTATTTT	TRBJ2-3	NA	TRBV18	few
CASNGQGFPTQYF	TGTGCCAGCAATGGACAGGGGTTCCCCACCCAGTACTTC	TRBJ2-5	TRBD1	TRBV2	once
CATSGPDRDREDYGYTF	TGTGCCACCAGCGGGCCGGACCGGGACAGGGAGGACTATGGCTACACCTTC	TRBJ1-2	TRBD1	TRBV15	NA
CASSLAVSSSSGNTIYF	TGTGCCAGCAGCTTGGCGGTCAGTTCATCCTCTGGAAACACCATATATTTT	TRBJ1-3	NA	TRBV5-8	few
CASSQGQYNSPLHF	TGCGCCAGCAGCCAAGGACAGTATAATTCACCCCTCCACTTT	TRBJ1-6	NA	TRBV4-3	NA